A few counts support the clone carrying this TCR beta chain. Produced via immunoSEQ multiplex PCR; TCRdb's table is partial and in-frame only. The data hold about 120,000 clones, with 60% to 85% observed a single time. The data derive from a study of blood T cell repertoires in COVID-19. The source material was peripheral blood. This TCR derives from an older man with acute or convalescent COVID-19.

Here the CDR3 DNA reads TGCGCCAGCAGCTCAGACAGGGTGGGCACTGAAGCTTTCTTT. The encoded protein is CASSSDRVGTEAFF. V is TRBV5-1 and J is TRBJ1-1; 7 bases agree with TRBD1. This CDR3 region has 14 residues. The germline CDR1 and CDR2 sequences are SGHRS and YFSETQ. With 3 bases clipped from V and 4 bases from J, the junction kept 6 bases outside the gene matches. Full variable domain (outside the CDR3, taken from reference TRBV5-1 and TRBJ1-1): KAGVTQTPRYLIKTRGQQVTLSCSPISGHRSVSWYQQTPGQGLQFLFEYFSETQRNKGNFPGRFSGRQFSNSRSEMNVSTLELGDSALYLCASSSDRVGTEAFFGQGTRLTVV.